The following is a T cell receptor (beta chain) sequence with its context. The antigen is not known. The protocol was immunoSEQ multiplex PCR, while the TCRdb copy is restricted to in-frame clones and leaves out a portion. The sample lists about 120,000 clones; under 95% were seen once. This CDR3 is built from 13 residues. CDR1 is MNHNS, CDR2 SASEGT, per germline. V was clipped by 1 base and J by 0 bases, with 3 bases between them. The entry originates in a study of T cell responses to AZD1222 COVID-19 vaccine. Whole-study findings and limits: Vaccination with two AZD1222 doses was followed by a rise in Spike-specific TCR breadth and depth. In a largely white British group with more females than males, clonal diversity was possibly underestimated.

This rearrangement joins TRBV6-1 to TRBJ1-1; D unclear. Sequenced material: peripheral blood, taken 28 days after the second AZD1222 dose. This sequence was found in an adult who received the AZD1222 COVID-19 vaccine. The CDR3 loop is CASSEGVNTEAFF. Written as DNA, the CDR3 is TGTGCCAGCAGTGAAGGGGTGAACACTGAAGCTTTCTTT.